This T cell receptor (beta chain) was captured in a study of technical replicates of blood from several donors. Method: immunoSEQ multiplex PCR; TCRdb's copy keeps in-frame clones and lacks some. The data contain around 83,000 clones, approximately 95% of them seen just once; the ten biggest clones take up 0.2% to 0.3%. Germline values: CDR1 SGHNT, CDR2 YYREEE (reference sequence). The CDR3 totals 15 residues. Germline trimming cut 3 bases from V and 3 bases from J; bases unmatched to any gene: 7. The sequencing sample was made of T cells isolated from PBMCs. V is TRBV5-4 and J is TRBJ2-7; 9 bases fit TRBD2. The TCR comes from a human donor in good health. CDR3 sequence (DNA): TGTGCCAGCAGCTCGCAGGGACTAGCTGTCTACGAGCAGTACTTC. Amino acids: CASSSQGLAVYEQYF.